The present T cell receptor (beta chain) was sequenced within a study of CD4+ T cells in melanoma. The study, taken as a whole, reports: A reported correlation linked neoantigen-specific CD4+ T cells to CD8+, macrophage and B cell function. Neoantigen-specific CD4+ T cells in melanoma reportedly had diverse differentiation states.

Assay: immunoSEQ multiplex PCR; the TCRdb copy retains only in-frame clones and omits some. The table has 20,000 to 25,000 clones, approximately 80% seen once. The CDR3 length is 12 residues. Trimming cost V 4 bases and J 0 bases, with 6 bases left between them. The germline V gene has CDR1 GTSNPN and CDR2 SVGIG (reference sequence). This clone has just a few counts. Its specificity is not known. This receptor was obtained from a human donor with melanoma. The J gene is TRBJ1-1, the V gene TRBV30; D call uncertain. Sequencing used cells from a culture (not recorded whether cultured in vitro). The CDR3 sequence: CAWILMNTEAFF. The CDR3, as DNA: TGTGCCTGGATACTGATGAACACTGAAGCTTTCTTT.